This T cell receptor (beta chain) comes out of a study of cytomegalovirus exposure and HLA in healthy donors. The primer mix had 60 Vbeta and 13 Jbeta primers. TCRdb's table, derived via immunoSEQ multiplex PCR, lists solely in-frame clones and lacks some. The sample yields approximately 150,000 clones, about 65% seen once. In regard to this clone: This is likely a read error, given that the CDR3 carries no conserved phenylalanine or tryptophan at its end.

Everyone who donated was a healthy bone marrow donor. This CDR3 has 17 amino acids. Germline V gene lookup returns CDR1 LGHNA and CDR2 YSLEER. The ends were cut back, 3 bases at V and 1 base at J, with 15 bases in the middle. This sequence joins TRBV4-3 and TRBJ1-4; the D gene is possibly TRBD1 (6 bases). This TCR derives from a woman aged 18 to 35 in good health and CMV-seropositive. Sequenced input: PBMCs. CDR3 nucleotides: TGCGCCAGCAGCCAGGGTGGGAGGGGGAGAACTAATGAAAAACTGTTTGTT. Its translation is CASSQGGRGRTNEKLFV.